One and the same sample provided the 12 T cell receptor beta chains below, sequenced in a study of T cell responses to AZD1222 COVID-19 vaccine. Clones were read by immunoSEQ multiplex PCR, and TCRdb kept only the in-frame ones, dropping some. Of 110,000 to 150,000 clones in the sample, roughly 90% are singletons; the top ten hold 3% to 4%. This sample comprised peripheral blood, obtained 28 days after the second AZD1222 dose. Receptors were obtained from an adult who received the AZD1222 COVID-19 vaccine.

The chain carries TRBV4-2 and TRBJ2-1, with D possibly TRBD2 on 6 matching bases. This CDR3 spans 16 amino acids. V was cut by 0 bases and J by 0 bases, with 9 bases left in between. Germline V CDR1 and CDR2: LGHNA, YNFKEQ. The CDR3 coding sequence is TGTGCCAGCAGCCAAGAAGTTAGCGGCTCCTACAATGAGCAGTTCTTC. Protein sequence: CASSQEVSGSYNEQFF.

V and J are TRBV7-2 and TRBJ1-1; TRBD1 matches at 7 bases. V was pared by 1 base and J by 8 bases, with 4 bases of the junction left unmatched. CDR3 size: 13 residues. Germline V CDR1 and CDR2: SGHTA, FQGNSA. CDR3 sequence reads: CASSLGQGPEAFF. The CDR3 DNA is TGTGCCAGCAGCTTAGGACAGGGTCCCGAAGCTTTCTTT.

CDR3 nucleotide sequence: TGTGCCAGCAGTTCGGGGCGGCTAGCGGGGCTTAGCTCCTACAATGAGCAGTTCTTC. It codes for CASSSGRLAGLSSYNEQFF. The V gene is TRBV28, the J gene TRBJ2-1; 9 nucleotides agree with TRBD2. Germline V gene data show CDR1 as MDHEN and CDR2 as SYDVKM. V was pared by 4 bases and J by 0 bases, with 13 bases of the junction left unmatched. The CDR3 extends over 19 amino acids.

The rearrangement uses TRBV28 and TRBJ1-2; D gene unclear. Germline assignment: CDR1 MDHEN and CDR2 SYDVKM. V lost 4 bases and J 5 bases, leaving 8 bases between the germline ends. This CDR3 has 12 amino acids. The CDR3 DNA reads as TGTGCCAGCAGTTCACCTGAGTATGGCTACACCTTC. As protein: CASSSPEYGYTF.

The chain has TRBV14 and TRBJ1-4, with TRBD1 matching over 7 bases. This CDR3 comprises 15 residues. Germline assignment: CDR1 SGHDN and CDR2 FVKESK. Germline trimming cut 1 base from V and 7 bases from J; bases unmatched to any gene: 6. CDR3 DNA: TGTGCCAGCAGCCAAGGAGAGGGGGCTGGTGAAAAACTGTTTTTT. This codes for CASSQGEGAGEKLFF.

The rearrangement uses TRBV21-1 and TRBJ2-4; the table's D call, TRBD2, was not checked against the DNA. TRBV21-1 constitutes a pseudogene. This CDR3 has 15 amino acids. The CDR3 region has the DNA TGTGCCAGCAGCAATCCTCGAGAGGCCAAAAACATTCAGTACTTC. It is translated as CASSNPREAKNIQYF.

The chain's CDR3 is CASSTSGSVYEQYF. DNA of the CDR3: TGCGCCAGCAGTACTAGCGGGAGCGTCTACGAGCAGTACTTC. The chain links TRBV10-1 to TRBJ2-7; 11 bases fit TRBD2. V lost 5 bases to trimming and J lost 3 bases; unmatched junction nucleotides: 3. This CDR3 has 14 amino acids. Germline V gene lookup returns CDR1 WNHNN and CDR2 SYGVQD (reference sequence).

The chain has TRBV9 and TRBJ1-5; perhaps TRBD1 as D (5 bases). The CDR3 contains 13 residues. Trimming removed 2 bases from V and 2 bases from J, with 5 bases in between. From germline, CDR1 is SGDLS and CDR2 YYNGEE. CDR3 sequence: CASSVRGNQPQHF. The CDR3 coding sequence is TGTGCCAGCAGCGTCAGGGGCAATCAGCCCCAGCATTTT.

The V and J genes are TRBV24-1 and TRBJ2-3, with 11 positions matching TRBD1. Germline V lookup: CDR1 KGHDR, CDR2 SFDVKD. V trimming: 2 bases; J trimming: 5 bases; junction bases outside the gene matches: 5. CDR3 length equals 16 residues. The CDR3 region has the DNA TGTGCCACCAGTGATTCCGGACAGGGGGCGGAAGATACGCAGTATTTT. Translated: CATSDSGQGAEDTQYF.

CDR3: CASSLAEGLYGYTF. CDR3 DNA: TGCGCCAGCAGCTTGGCAGAAGGACTCTATGGCTACACCTTC. V usage is TRBV5-1 and J usage is TRBJ1-2; no definite D call. With 0 bases removed from V and 4 bases from J, the gap between germline ends came to 10 bases. This CDR3 region has 14 residues. CDR1 SGHRS and CDR2 YFSETQ come from the germline V gene.

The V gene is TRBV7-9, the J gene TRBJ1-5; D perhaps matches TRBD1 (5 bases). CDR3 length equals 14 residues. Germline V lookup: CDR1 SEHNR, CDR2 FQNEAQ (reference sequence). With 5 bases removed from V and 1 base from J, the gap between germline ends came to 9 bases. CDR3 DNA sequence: TGTGCCAGCAGCCTGGACACGAGCAATCAGCCCCAGCATTTT. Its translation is CASSLDTSNQPQHF.

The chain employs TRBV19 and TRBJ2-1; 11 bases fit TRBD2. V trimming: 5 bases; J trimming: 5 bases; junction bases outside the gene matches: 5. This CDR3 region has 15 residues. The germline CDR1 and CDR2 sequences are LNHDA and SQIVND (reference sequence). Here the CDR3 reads CASSPGTSGNNEQFF. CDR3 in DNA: TGTGCCAGTAGTCCCGGGACTAGCGGCAACAATGAGCAGTTCTTC.